In its sample, the clone carrying this TCR beta chain was seen many times. The length of the CDR3 is 13 residues. The J segment lost 5 bases and the V segment lost 5 bases, leaving 6 bases of the junction unmatched. Germline V gene sequence: CDR1 DFQATT, CDR2 SNEGSKA (reference sequence). Cells sorted as Tregs were CD4+, CD25+ and CD127-/low. TCRdb processed the 5' RACE reads anew with MiXCR; each CDR3 protein has one entry. The sample has 50,000 to 70,000 distinct CDR3 sequences; less than 25% are singletons. This chain links TRBV20-1 with TRBJ2-3; 8 bases are shared with TRBD2. The origin of this receptor is a female donor with breast cancer. The specimen sequenced was tumor-infiltrating Tregs sorted from the breast tumor. The CDR3 protein is CSARAGARDTQYF. DNA for the CDR3: TGCAGTGCTCGAGCGGGGGCGAGAGATACGCAGTATTTT.